This record looks at one T cell receptor (beta chain) sequence and its context. This entry comes from a study of shared clonotypes between healthy human individuals. The test was conducted at deep level. Data came from immunoSEQ multiplex PCR; TCRdb stores just in-frame clones and leaves some out. Here the sample spans about 1,800,000 clones, approximately 95% being singletons. The CDR3 has 17 residues. Germline V lookup: CDR1 MGHRA, CDR2 YSYEKL. The V gene lost 1 base and the J gene lost 8 bases, with 21 bases spanning the gap. Naive CD8 cells, CD45RO-negative and positively selected for CCR7, excluded terminally differentiated effector memory CD45RA+ cells. The donor population consisted of healthy HIV-negative adults with no recent acute infections or vaccinations.

What was sequenced was naive CD8+ T cells sorted from blood. This clonotype was obtained from a man aged 18 to 29 in good health. J is TRBJ2-4 and V is TRBV4-1, with no clear D. CDR3 nucleotide sequence: TGCGCCAGCAGCCAAGGGATCGTCCAGCCCTCAAAGGACATTCAGTACTTC. Its translation: CASSQGIVQPSKDIQYF.